A single sample gave rise to the 16 T cell receptor beta chains below, sequenced in a study of T cell repertoires in cytomegalovirus infection. TCRdb called the reads again in MiXCR, with one record for every CDR3 protein. The data contain roughly 300,000 distinct CDR3 sequences, more than 8% of them singletons. The sample was PBMCs. Receptor source: a human donor in good health (CMV status not recorded). Some clones in this sample may be carry-over from other donors' samples.

The genes are TRBV5-1 and TRBJ2-5; possible D gene TRBD2, 7 bases. Germline loops: CDR1 SGHRS, CDR2 YFSETQ. The length of the CDR3 is 18 residues. Trimming took off 6 bases at V and 3 bases at J, with 27 bases between the two ends. In DNA form, the CDR3 reads TGCGCCAGCAAAGATAGGACAGCGGGGTATAAGTTGGAAGAGACCCAGTACTTC. Translation: CASKDRTAGYKLEETQYF.

V is TRBV7-9 and J is TRBJ2-1; 8 positions match TRBD1. V shed 4 bases, J shed 9 bases, and the junction held 8 bases outside the gene matches. CDR1 is SEHNR, CDR2 FQNEAQ, per germline (reference sequence). CDR3 length: 14 residues. This chain's CDR3 is CASSSPTGAPEQFF. The CDR3 nucleotides are TGTGCCAGCAGCTCCCCGACAGGGGCGCCTGAGCAGTTCTTC.

The genes are TRBV7-2 and TRBJ2-3; TRBD1 or TRBD2 may be the D gene (5 bases each). There are 16 residues in the CDR3. The V gene lost 0 bases and the J gene lost 6 bases, with 16 bases spanning the gap. The germline V gene encodes CDR1 SGHTA and CDR2 FQGNSA. The DNA of the CDR3 is TGTGCCAGCAGCTTAGCGGGGGTAGGGATGGCGGATACGCAGTATTTT. It specifies CASSLAGVGMADTQYF.

This rearrangement joins TRBV28 to TRBJ2-7, with D maybe TRBD1 (6 bases). Trimming cost V 1 base and J 2 bases, with 12 bases left between them. Per germline, CDR1 MDHEN and CDR2 SYDVKM. The length of the CDR3 is 15 residues. The CDR3 DNA sequence: TGTGCCAGCAGTTTATTGACAGGCGTTACCTACGAGCAGTACTTC. It codes for CASSLLTGVTYEQYF.

J is TRBJ1-2 and V is TRBV27; TRBD1 matches 7 bases. Germline trimming cut 4 bases from V and 9 bases from J; bases unmatched to any gene: 5. The CDR3 has 12 residues. The germline V gene has CDR1 MNHEY and CDR2 SMNVEV (reference sequence). CDR3 DNA sequence: TGTGCCAGCAGTTCAAGACAGGGCCGCTACACCTTC. Encoded protein: CASSSRQGRYTF.

With regard to this clonotype: A read error may account for a junction end that differs from germline. The rearrangement joins TRBV3-1 to TRBJ2-3; D ambiguous. CDR3 length equals 14 residues. The germline V gene has CDR1 LGHDT and CDR2 YNNKEL (reference sequence). The CDR3 region has the DNA TGTGCCAGCAGCCAGGTACATAGCAAAGATACGCAGTATTTT. As protein: CASSQVHSKDTQYF.

This chain connects TRBV5-1 to TRBJ1-1; tentatively, D is TRBD1 (5 bases). V dropped 4 bases and J dropped 5 bases, with 15 bases sitting between them. The CDR3 consists of 14 residues. Germline V gives CDR1 SGHRS, CDR2 YFSETQ. As DNA, the CDR3 is TGCGCCAGCAGCCTCGGGACCTCGCCGACTGAAGCTTTCTTT. It yields the protein CASSLGTSPTEAFF.

This clonotype was observed many times. The genes are TRBV28 and TRBJ1-3, with TRBD1 matching over 11 bases. V dropped 4 bases and J dropped 4; count of bases not matched to a gene: 9. Germline V gives CDR1 MDHEN, CDR2 SYDVKM. CDR3 length equals 17 residues. DNA for the CDR3: TGTGCCAGCAGTTCCGCCCCGGGACAGGGGGTGGGAAACACCATATATTTT. This gives the protein CASSSAPGQGVGNTIYF.

As to this clonotype: One end of the junction fails to match germline, which may point to a read error. This chain uses TRBV19 with TRBJ1-5, with TRBD1 matching 9 bases. The germline V gene has CDR1 LNHDA and CDR2 SQIVND (reference sequence). This CDR3 is 13 amino acids long. CDR3 region: CASSRTGDQPRHF. The CDR3 region has the DNA TGTGCCAGTAGTAGGACAGGGGATCAGCCCCGGCATTTT.

This clonotype has only a few counts. CDR3 DNA sequence: TGCAGTGCCAGCGGGACAGGGAGAGTTTCGACCTACGAGCAGTACTTC. The encoded protein is CSASGTGRVSTYEQYF. V usage is TRBV20-1 and J usage is TRBJ2-7; 9 positions agree with TRBD1. In germline, CDR1 is DFQATT, CDR2 SNEGSKA (reference sequence). This CDR3 comprises 16 residues. The J segment lost 2 bases and the V segment lost 6 bases, leaving 14 bases of the junction unmatched.

This clonotype was seen just once. The V gene is TRBV11-2, the J gene TRBJ2-1; a possible D gene is TRBD2 (5 bases). This CDR3 spans 14 amino acids. V was shortened by 3 bases and J by 7 bases, with 13 bases between the two germline ends. Germline V gives CDR1 SGHAT, CDR2 FQNNGV. The CDR3 region has the DNA TGTGCCAGCAGCTTCGGTGGGAGTAAAAATGAGCAGTTCTTC. Translating gives CASSFGGSKNEQFF. Drawing the rest from reference TRBV11-2 and TRBJ2-1, the complete variable domain is EAGVAQSPRYKIIEKRQSVAFWCNPISGHATLYWYQQILGQGPKLLIQFQNNGVVDDSQLPKDRFSAERLKGVDSTLKIQPAKLEDSAVYLCASSFGGSKNEQFFGPGTRLTVL.

This clonotype has a handful of counts. The rearrangement joins TRBV7-2 to TRBJ2-5; the match to TRBD2 covers 9 bases. V was pared by 5 bases and J by 3 bases, with 4 bases of the junction left unmatched. This CDR3 is 14 amino acids long. From germline, CDR1 is SGHTA and CDR2 FQGNSA. The CDR3 protein is CASSRGGGEETQYF. Written as DNA, the CDR3 is TGTGCCAGCAGCCGCGGGGGGGGGGAAGAGACCCAGTACTTC.

The table lists this clonotype with many counts. The chain carries TRBV7-2 and TRBJ2-7; 11 bases align to TRBD1. J gave up 8 bases and V 5 bases, and 11 bases lay outside the gene matches. The CDR3 runs 15 residues. Germline CDR1 SGHTA, CDR2 FQGNSA. The CDR3 protein is CASSVGQGGVAKQYF. The CDR3 region has the DNA TGTGCCAGCAGCGTGGGACAGGGGGGCGTTGCCAAGCAGTACTTC.

This clonotype was seen at least ten times. V usage is TRBV7-6 and J usage is TRBJ1-4; TRBD1 aligns across 10 bases. After removal of 5 bases from V and 3 bases from J, the junction contained 3 bases not matched to a gene. The CDR3 has 15 amino acids. Germline V gene lookup returns CDR1 SGHVS and CDR2 FNYEAQ. The CDR3 bases are TGTGCCAGCAGCATCGGGACAGGGGCTAATGAAAAACTGTTTTTT. Its protein is CASSIGTGANEKLFF.

The count of this clonotype is one. The chain carries TRBV30 and TRBJ2-7, with 9 bases aligning to TRBD1. Germline CDR1 and CDR2: GTSNPN and SVGIG (reference sequence). The CDR3 length is 17 residues. V dropped 0 bases and J dropped 6; count of bases not matched to a gene: 15. CDR3 nucleotides: TGTGCCTGGAGTGTACTCTGGACAGGGGAGAGTAAGGGCGAGCAGTACTTC. Translated, it gives CAWSVLWTGESKGEQYF.

This clonotype was seen more than once but under ten times. The chain carries TRBV2 and TRBJ2-1; unclear D gene. Between the trimmed V and J ends, which lost 4 bases and 7 bases, there was a span of 17 bases. The CDR3 contains 15 residues. In germline, CDR1 is SNHLY, CDR2 FYNNEI. CDR3 nucleotide sequence: TGTGCCAGCAGTGGCGAGAGACTCGGTTTGAATGAGCAGTTCTTC. Protein product: CASSGERLGLNEQFF.